This TCR beta chain was sequenced during a study of molecular identifiers for immune sequencing clone quantification. Study as a whole: Across replicate runs, RNA obtained from approximately 20,000 or 98,000 naive CD8 cells was divided into five, with four undergoing sequencing. The study's findings and limits: Clone sizes could be underestimated for highly expanded clones when identical TCR molecules share a barcode.

Worth noting for this clonotype: What it recognizes is unknown.

For bulk TCR libraries, previously described methods and listed TCR primers were used. TCRdb used MiXCR to reprocess the PCR reads, holding one entry per CDR3 protein. The data contain hundreds of thousands of distinct CDR3 sequences, around 25% of them seen just once; the ten biggest clones take up 0.75% to 0.8%. V gave up 4 bases and J gave up 2 bases; unmatched junction bases: 7. This CDR3 has 17 amino acids. Germline assignment: CDR1 LNHDA and CDR2 SQIVND (reference sequence). Naive CD8 T cells, phenotype CD8+CD4-CCR7+CD45RA+, were sorted. The chain couples TRBV19 to TRBJ2-3; 12 bases map to TRBD2. This clonotype originated in a human donor in good health. Some libraries in this study had Jurkat cell RNA spiked in. The sample consisted of naive CD8+ T cells from blood, with Jurkat cell RNA spiked in. The sample's subset: FACS-sorted CD8+CD4-CCR7+CD45RA+ naive T cells. The DNA for the CDR3 is TGTGCCAGTAGTACTCGGACTAGCGGGGCCTTCACAGATACGCAGTATTTT. Translating it yields CASSTRTSGAFTDTQYF.